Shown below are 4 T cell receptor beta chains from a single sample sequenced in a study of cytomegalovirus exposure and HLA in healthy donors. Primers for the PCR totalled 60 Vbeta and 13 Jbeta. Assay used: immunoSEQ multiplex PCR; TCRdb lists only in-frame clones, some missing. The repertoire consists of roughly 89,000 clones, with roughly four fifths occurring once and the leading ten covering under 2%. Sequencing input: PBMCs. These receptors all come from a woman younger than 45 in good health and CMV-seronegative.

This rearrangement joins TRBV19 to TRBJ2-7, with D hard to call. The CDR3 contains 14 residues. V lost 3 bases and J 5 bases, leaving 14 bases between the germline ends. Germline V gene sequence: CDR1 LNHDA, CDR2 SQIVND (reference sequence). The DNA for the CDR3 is TGTGCCAGTAGTATCGGCCAGGTTCCCCACGAGCAGTACTTC. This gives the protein CASSIGQVPHEQYF. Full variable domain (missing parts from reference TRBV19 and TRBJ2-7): DGGITQSPKYLFRKEGQNVTLSCEQNLNHDAMYWYRQDPGQGLRLIYYSQIVNDFQKGDIAEGYSVSREKKESFPLTVTSAQKNPTAFYLCASSIGQVPHEQYFGPGTRLTVT.

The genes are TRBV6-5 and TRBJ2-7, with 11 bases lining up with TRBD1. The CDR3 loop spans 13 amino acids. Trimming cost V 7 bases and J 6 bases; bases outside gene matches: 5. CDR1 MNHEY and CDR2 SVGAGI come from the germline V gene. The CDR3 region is CASTGTGGIEQYF. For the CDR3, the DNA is TGTGCCAGCACGGGGACAGGGGGTATCGAGCAGTACTTC.

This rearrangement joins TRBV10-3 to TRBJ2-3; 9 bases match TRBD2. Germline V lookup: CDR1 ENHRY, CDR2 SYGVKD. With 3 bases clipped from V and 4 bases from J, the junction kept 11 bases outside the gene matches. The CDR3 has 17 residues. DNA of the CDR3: TGTGCCATCAGTGACGCGGGAGGGCCCGGGGGCCCAGATACGCAGTATTTT. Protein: CAISDAGGPGGPDTQYF.

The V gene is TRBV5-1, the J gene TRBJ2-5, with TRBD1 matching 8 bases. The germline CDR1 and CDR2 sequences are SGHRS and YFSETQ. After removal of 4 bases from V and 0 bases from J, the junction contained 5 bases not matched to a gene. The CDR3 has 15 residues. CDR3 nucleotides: TGCGCCAGCAGCGGAGGACAGGGTTACCAAGAGACCCAGTACTTC. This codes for CASSGGQGYQETQYF.